This T cell receptor beta chain was captured by sequencing in a study of T cell responses to AZD1222 COVID-19 vaccine. The CDR3 has 15 residues. CDR1 is SGDLS, CDR2 YYNGEE, per germline. The V gene end was trimmed by 4 bases and the J gene end by 6 bases; junction bases not matched to a gene: 5. Findings of the study overall: Baseline antibody screening turned up just six seropositive AZD1222 recipients.

As to this clone: Its antigen is still unknown.

The method was immunoSEQ multiplex PCR; TCRdb's version includes in-frame clones alone and lacks a portion of them. The sample records more than 70,000 clones, around nine tenths being singletons. This chain connects TRBV9 to TRBJ1-6, with 9 bases identical to TRBD1. This sequence was found in an adult who received the AZD1222 COVID-19 vaccine. Source: peripheral blood, taken 28 days after the second AZD1222 dose. CDR3 nucleotides: TGTGCCAGCAGCCCTCGGACAGGGGTTAATTCACCCCTCCACTTT. It is translated as CASSPRTGVNSPLHF.